The clone carrying this T cell receptor (beta chain) was seen many times. Amplified TCR beta CDR3 regions derived from RNA transcripts. When the TCR CDR3 underwent first-round RT-PCR, the HTBI primer set was used. TCRdb reprocessed the multiplex PCR reads with MiXCR, giving one entry per CDR3 protein. Of a few hundred thousand distinct CDR3 sequences listed, 40% to 55% are singletons. The sample comes from a study of T cells in Graves' hyperthyroidism and ophthalmopathy. Exclusion criteria comprised uncontrolled infection, other autoimmune disease, pregnancy or lactation. The germline gives CDR1 SGHDN, CDR2 FVKESK. The ends lost 2 bases at V and 2 bases at J; junction bases unmatched: 1. The CDR3 contains 14 residues.

The source of this sequence is an adult woman with Graves' disease, either hyperthyroidism or ophthalmopathy (not recorded which). This rearrangement joins TRBV14 to TRBJ2-5; TRBD2 matches 8 bases. Specimen: peripheral blood or thyroid tissue (not recorded which). CDR3 in DNA: TGTGCCAGCAGCCAACGACTAGCGCAAGAGACCCAGTACTTC. Protein: CASSQRLAQETQYF.